A single sample gave rise to the 32 T cell receptor beta chains below, sequenced in a study of shared clonotypes between healthy human individuals. The naive CD8 subset, CD45RO-negative cells positively selected for CCR7, excluded terminally differentiated effector memory CD45RA+ cells. The repertoire was sequenced with immunoSEQ multiplex PCR; TCRdb's copy has only in-frame clones and lacks some. The table lists about 1,800,000 clones, about 95% of them singletons. The specimen sequenced was naive CD8+ T cells sorted from blood. All receptors derive from a man aged 18 to 29 in good health.

The genes are TRBV25-1 and TRBJ2-5; D is undetermined. This CDR3 spans 15 amino acids. Deletions cut 3 bases from V and 1 base from J, with 12 bases between. Germline lookup yields CDR1 MGHDK and CDR2 SYGVNS. The CDR3 reads CASSDTLWPQETQYF. The CDR3 nucleotides are TGTGCCAGCAGTGACACACTATGGCCCCAAGAGACCCAGTACTTC.

J is TRBJ1-2 and V is TRBV14; 12 bases match TRBD1. This CDR3 has 17 residues. Trimming took 0 bases from V and 4 from J; bases not matched to a gene: 6. From germline, CDR1 is SGHDN and CDR2 FVKESK. Written as DNA, the CDR3 is TGTGCCAGCAGCCAAGAAAGGGACAGGGGGCCAGTCTATGGCTACACCTTC. Protein sequence: CASSQERDRGPVYGYTF. The whole variable domain, filled in from reference TRBV14 and TRBJ1-2, reads EAGVTQFPSHSVIEKGQTVTLRCDPISGHDNLYWYRRVMGKEIKFLLHFVKESKQDESGMPNNRFLAERTGGTYSTLKVQPAELEDSGVYFCASSQERDRGPVYGYTFGSGTRLTVV.

The genes are TRBV27 and TRBJ2-7; D is perhaps TRBD1 or TRBD2 (5 bases each). Trimming shortened V by 5 bases and J by 2 bases, and 19 bases separated the two germline ends. Germline V lookup: CDR1 MNHEY, CDR2 SMNVEV (reference sequence). The CDR3 length is 16 residues. The CDR3 reads CASSMMHAVGPYEQYF. The CDR3 DNA reads TGTGCCAGCAGTATGATGCATGCCGTGGGACCCTACGAGCAGTACTTC.

The chain employs TRBV28 and TRBJ2-1, with 9 bases aligning to TRBD1. This CDR3 has 17 amino acids. The germline gives CDR1 MDHEN, CDR2 SYDVKM. V trimming: 1 base; J trimming: 8 bases; junction bases outside the gene matches: 12. CDR3 sequence (DNA): TGTGCCAGCAGTTTATCTCCGGGACAGGGAGAGGGCCATGAGCAGTTCTTC. Its translation is CASSLSPGQGEGHEQFF.

The rearrangement uses TRBV7-9 and TRBJ2-3; 9 nucleotides align to TRBD1. The ends lost 5 bases at V and 2 bases at J; junction bases unmatched: 8. This CDR3 region has 16 residues. CDR1 and CDR2 from the germline V gene are SEHNR and FQNEAQ (reference sequence). The CDR3 nucleotides are TGTGCCAGCAGCGAAGCGACAGGGGGTGCCACAGATACGCAGTATTTT. Encoded protein: CASSEATGGATDTQYF.

The chain has TRBV6-6 and TRBJ2-1, with TRBD2 matching over 7 bases. Germline CDR1 MNHNY, CDR2 SVGAGI (reference sequence). V was pared by 0 bases and J by 1 base, with 3 bases of the junction left unmatched. The CDR3 is 16 amino acids. The DNA for the CDR3 is TGTGCCAGCAGTTACTCGCCGGGAGGTTCCTACAATGAGCAGTTCTTC. It yields the protein CASSYSPGGSYNEQFF.

The chain combines TRBV6-1 with TRBJ2-3; D not certain. The germline V gene encodes CDR1 MNHNS and CDR2 SASEGT. CDR3 size: 16 residues. V lost 0 bases and J 8 bases, leaving 18 bases between the germline ends. The CDR3 protein is CASSEAGRSNLGTQYF. The CDR3 nucleotides read TGTGCCAGCAGTGAAGCAGGGCGGTCCAATTTAGGTACGCAGTATTTT.

Points on this clone: The sample carries other DNA sequences with the same CDR3. The chain recombines TRBV6-5 with TRBJ2-2; perhaps TRBD2 as D (5 bases). Germline V gene lookup returns CDR1 MNHEY and CDR2 SVGAGI. Trimming left V 3 bases short and J 5 bases short, with 7 bases between. CDR3 length: 13 amino acids. The CDR3 nucleotides are TGTGCCAGCAGTTATTCGGGGACCGGGGAGCTGTTTTTT. Amino acids: CASSYSGTGELFF.

Turning to this clone: In the same sample, other DNA sequences code for this CDR3. The chain joins TRBV6-6 to TRBJ2-7; D may match TRBD1 or TRBD2 (5 bases each). The CDR3 contains 12 residues. Per germline, CDR1 MNHNY and CDR2 SVGAGI (reference sequence). V was clipped by 5 bases and J by 4 bases, with 9 bases between them. The CDR3 loop reads CASSAGAYEQYF. The CDR3 DNA follows: TGTGCCAGCAGTGCCGGGGCTTACGAGCAGTACTTC.

The rearrangement joins TRBV11-2 to TRBJ2-7; 7 bases fit TRBD1. Germline CDR1 SGHAT, CDR2 FQNNGV. V was pared by 5 bases and J by 4 bases, with 8 bases of the junction left unmatched. The CDR3 has 14 amino acids. For the CDR3, the DNA is TGTGCCAGCAGCCCAGACAGGGCCCTTTACGAGCAGTACTTC. Protein: CASSPDRALYEQYF.

The gene calls are TRBV12-5 and TRBJ2-5; 9 bases match TRBD1. Germline V lookup: CDR1 LGHNT, CDR2 FRNRAP. The CDR3 is 14 amino acids. V gave up 3 bases and J gave up 2 bases; unmatched junction bases: 1. The chain's CDR3 is CASGFGTGQETQYF. Written as DNA, the CDR3 is TGTGCTAGTGGTTTTGGGACAGGGCAAGAGACCCAGTACTTC. Supplemented by reference TRBV12-5 and TRBJ2-5, the full variable domain reads DARVTQTPRHKVTEMGQEVTMRCQPILGHNTVFWYRQTMMQGLELLAYFRNRAPLDDSGMPKDRFSAEMPDATLATLKIQPSEPRDSAVYFCASGFGTGQETQYFGPGTRLLVL.

DNA for the CDR3: TGTGCCAGCAGCTTAATCTGGACTAGCGGGAGGGCGTTATGGGAGACCCAGTACTTC. This translates into CASSLIWTSGRALWETQYF. The chain couples TRBV11-2 to TRBJ2-5; 15 bases align to TRBD2. The CDR3 is made up of 19 amino acids. Germline V gene data show CDR1 as SGHAT and CDR2 as FQNNGV. Losses at the gene ends were 2 bases for V and 5 bases for J; bases not matched to a gene: 12.

The chain links TRBV28 to TRBJ1-5; 7 bases are a match to TRBD1. The CDR3 is 15 amino acids. Trimming removed 4 bases from V and 3 bases from J; junction bases left unmatched: 6. Germline values: CDR1 MDHEN, CDR2 SYDVKM. In nucleotides, the CDR3 is TGTGCCAGCAGTTCAGGGCAGGGGGACAATCAGCCCCAGCATTTT. It is translated as CASSSGQGDNQPQHF.

V is TRBV19 and J is TRBJ1-5; D might be TRBD1 (5 bases). The CDR3 totals 15 residues. From germline, CDR1 is LNHDA and CDR2 SQIVND (reference sequence). The ends were cut back, 1 base at V and 1 base at J, with 8 bases in the middle. The CDR3 here is CASSIVTGSNQPQHF. In DNA form, the CDR3 reads TGTGCCAGTAGTATAGTTACAGGCAGCAATCAGCCCCAGCATTTT.

The chain uses TRBV7-2 and TRBJ2-1; D not certain. V dropped 2 bases and J dropped 3 bases, with 5 bases sitting between them. Germline values: CDR1 SGHTA, CDR2 FQGNSA. CDR3 size: 13 residues. CDR3 bases: TGTGCCAGCAGCTTAAGCATCTACAATGAGCAGTTCTTC. It codes for CASSLSIYNEQFF.

This chain joins TRBV5-1 and TRBJ1-2, with 8 bases identical to TRBD1. There are 15 residues in the CDR3. Germline values: CDR1 SGHRS, CDR2 YFSETQ. V lost 4 bases, J lost 3 bases, and 8 bases stayed unmatched. CDR3 bases: TGCGCCAGCAGCATCGGGACAGGCTCCTACTATGGCTACACCTTC. This codes for CASSIGTGSYYGYTF.

The chain combines TRBV5-1 with TRBJ1-1; D is unclear. V lost 5 bases to trimming and J lost 3 bases, with 5 bases between them. Germline CDR1 is SGHRS and CDR2 is YFSETQ. The CDR3 sequence is 11 residues long. This CDR3 is CASREDTEAFF. In DNA form, the CDR3 reads TGCGCCAGCAGGGAGGACACTGAAGCTTTCTTT.

The chain recombines TRBV7-9 with TRBJ2-1, with no clear D. Germline values: CDR1 SEHNR, CDR2 FQNEAQ (reference sequence). The CDR3 covers 12 residues. Between the trimmed V and J ends, which lost 1 base and 9 bases, there was a span of 7 bases. The CDR3 DNA is TGTGCCAGCAGCTTAGAGCTTGTTGAGCAGTTCTTC. This sequence encodes CASSLELVEQFF.

The rearrangement joins TRBV5-1 to TRBJ1-2; D ambiguous. The V and J ends lost 0 bases and 4 bases respectively, with 22 bases between them. CDR3 size: 18 residues. Per the germline V gene, CDR1 is SGHRS and CDR2 is YFSETQ. For the CDR3, the DNA is TGCGCCAGCAGCTTGGAGCCCACCGCAGGTTTCGCCGGCTATGGCTACACCTTC. Translated: CASSLEPTAGFAGYGYTF.

This rearrangement joins TRBV10-3 to TRBJ2-5; 11 bases are a match to TRBD2. Germline V lookup: CDR1 ENHRY, CDR2 SYGVKD. The CDR3 loop spans 16 amino acids. The J segment lost 5 bases and the V segment lost 4 bases, leaving 9 bases of the junction unmatched. CDR3: CAISGGSGGARETQYF. The CDR3 DNA sequence: TGTGCCATCAGTGGAGGTAGCGGGGGGGCCAGGGAGACCCAGTACTTC.

V gene TRBV29-1 combines with J gene TRBJ2-7; D is undetermined. Germline CDR1 is SQVTM and CDR2 is ANQGSEA. The V and J ends lost 7 bases and 6 bases respectively, with 10 bases between them. This CDR3 has 10 amino acids. This chain's CDR3 is CSGLGLEQYF. The CDR3 bases are TGCAGCGGATTAGGGCTCGAGCAGTACTTC.

This clone was observed once. In DNA form, the CDR3 reads TGTGCCAGCAGCTTAGAGGGCTTAACACCCTCCTACGAGCAGTACTTC. It encodes CASSLEGLTPSYEQYF. This sequence joins TRBV7-9 and TRBJ2-7; D call uncertain. Germline-derived CDR1 and CDR2 are SEHNR and FQNEAQ (reference sequence). V lost 1 base and J 0 bases, leaving 13 bases between the germline ends. The CDR3 is made up of 16 amino acids.

Regarding this clone: Other DNA sequences in this specimen translate into the identical CDR3. The chain links TRBV5-4 to TRBJ2-7; 8 nucleotides align to TRBD1. CDR1 is SGHNT and CDR2 is YYREEE in the germline V gene (reference sequence). V lost 2 bases and J lost 6; bases outside the gene matches: 4. The CDR3 is made up of 13 amino acids. The DNA for the CDR3 is TGTGCCAGCAGCTTCCAGGGGGCGGGCGAGCAGTACTTC. This translates into CASSFQGAGEQYF.

The rearrangement links TRBV7-9 to TRBJ2-7, with a tentative D call TRBD2 (6 bases). Germline CDR1 reads SEHNR; CDR2 reads FQNEAQ (reference sequence). With 0 bases removed from V and 4 bases from J, the gap between germline ends came to 16 bases. The CDR3 has 16 amino acids. CDR3 sequence reads: CASSLARGSPSYEQYF. In DNA, the CDR3 is TGTGCCAGCAGCTTAGCGCGGGGCAGCCCTTCTTACGAGCAGTACTTC.

The chain recombines TRBV5-5 with TRBJ2-7; 7 bases are a match to TRBD1. The ends lost 4 bases at V and 0 bases at J; junction bases unmatched: 4. The CDR3 is 14 amino acids. Looked up from germline, CDR1 is SGHKS and CDR2 is YYEKEE (reference sequence). CDR3 amino acids: CASSTGASSYEQYF. DNA of the CDR3: TGTGCCAGCAGCACAGGGGCCAGCTCCTACGAGCAGTACTTC.

The V and J genes are TRBV27 and TRBJ2-1; TRBD1 matches 7 bases. Per germline, CDR1 MNHEY and CDR2 SMNVEV (reference sequence). This CDR3 region has 16 residues. The J segment lost 4 bases and the V segment lost 5 bases, leaving 11 bases of the junction unmatched. As DNA, the CDR3 is TGTGCCAGCAGTACCCCCGACAGGGACCTATACAATGAGCAGTTCTTC. Its protein product is CASSTPDRDLYNEQFF.

The chain carries TRBV6-6 and TRBJ2-1; 8 bases align to TRBD2. Trimming took 5 bases from V and 4 from J; bases not matched to a gene: 7. Germline CDR1 reads MNHNY; CDR2 reads SVGAGI (reference sequence). This CDR3 region has 15 residues. The CDR3 sequence: CASSALAEGYNEQFF. CDR3 nucleotide sequence: TGTGCCAGCAGTGCACTAGCGGAAGGTTACAATGAGCAGTTCTTC.

Concerning this clone: Additional DNA sequences in this sample encode the identical CDR3. The J gene is TRBJ1-3, the V gene TRBV9, with unresolved D. The CDR3 loop spans 14 amino acids. Per germline, CDR1 SGDLS and CDR2 YYNGEE. V was pared by 0 bases and J by 0 bases, with 4 bases between. The CDR3 spells CASSVGSSGNTIYF. Written as DNA, the CDR3 is TGTGCCAGCAGCGTAGGATCCTCTGGAAACACCATATATTTT.

The chain employs TRBV9 and TRBJ1-6, with 7 bases that match TRBD1. Germline CDR1 SGDLS, CDR2 YYNGEE. J lost 9 bases, V lost 3 bases, and 9 bases had no gene match. This CDR3 contains 15 residues. CDR3 nucleotide sequence: TGTGCCAGCAGCGCCTTGACAGGGAGCGGTTCACCCCTCCACTTT. Amino acid sequence: CASSALTGSGSPLHF. Supplemented by reference TRBV9 and TRBJ1-6, the full variable domain reads DSGVTQTPKHLITATGQRVTLRCSPRSGDLSVYWYQQSLDQGLQFLIQYYNGEERAKGNILERFSAQQFPDLHSELNLSSLELGDSALYFCASSALTGSGSPLHFGNGTRLTVT.

The chain employs TRBV13 and TRBJ2-3, with no clear D. CDR3 length: 13 residues. The V gene lost 2 bases and the J gene lost 3 bases, with 6 bases spanning the gap. In germline, CDR1 is PRHDT, CDR2 FYEKMQ (reference sequence). CDR3 sequence reads: CASSLKGTDTQYF. Written as DNA, the CDR3 is TGTGCCAGCAGCTTAAAGGGTACAGATACGCAGTATTTT.

V gene TRBV7-8 combines with J gene TRBJ2-1, with 16 nucleotides matching TRBD2. This CDR3 is 15 amino acids long. The J segment lost 8 bases and the V segment lost 5 bases, leaving 3 bases of the junction unmatched. CDR1 SGHVS and CDR2 FQNEAQ come from the germline V gene. The CDR3 region is CASSPGLAGGDEQFF. CDR3 coding DNA: TGTGCCAGCAGCCCGGGACTAGCGGGAGGGGATGAGCAGTTCTTC. Looking up the rest from reference TRBV7-8 and TRBJ2-1 gives the full variable domain: GAGVSQSPRYKVAKRGQDVALRCDPISGHVSLFWYQQALGQGPEFLTYFQNEAQLDKSGLPSDRFFAERPEGSVSTLKIQRTQQEDSAVYLCASSPGLAGGDEQFFGPGTRLTVL.

The rearrangement uses TRBV7-9 and TRBJ2-3, with 8 bases identical to TRBD2. The V and J ends lost 5 bases and 1 base, in that order; junction bases with no gene match: 8. The CDR3 extends over 16 amino acids. Per germline, CDR1 SEHNR and CDR2 FQNEAQ (reference sequence). The CDR3 nucleotides read TGTGCCAGCAGCCCAGGTTTCGGGGGGGGCACAGATACGCAGTATTTT. Its protein product is CASSPGFGGGTDTQYF. Combining the CDR3 with reference TRBV7-9 and TRBJ2-3 gives the whole variable domain DTGVSQNPRHKITKRGQNVTFRCDPISEHNRLYWYRQTLGQGPEFLTYFQNEAQLEKSRLLSDRFSAERPKGSFSTLEIQRTEQGDSAMYLCASSPGFGGGTDTQYFGPGTRLTVL.